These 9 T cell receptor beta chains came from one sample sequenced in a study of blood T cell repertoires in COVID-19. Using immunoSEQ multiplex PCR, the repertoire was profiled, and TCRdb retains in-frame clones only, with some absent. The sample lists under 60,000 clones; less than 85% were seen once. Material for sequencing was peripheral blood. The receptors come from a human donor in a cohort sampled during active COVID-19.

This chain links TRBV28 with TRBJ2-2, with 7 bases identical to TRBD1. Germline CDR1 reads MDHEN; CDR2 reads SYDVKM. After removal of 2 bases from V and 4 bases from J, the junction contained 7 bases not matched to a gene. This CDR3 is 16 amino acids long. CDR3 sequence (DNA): TGTGCCAGCAGTTTAGAAGGCAGGGGGAGCACCGGGGAGCTGTTTTTT. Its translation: CASSLEGRGSTGELFF.

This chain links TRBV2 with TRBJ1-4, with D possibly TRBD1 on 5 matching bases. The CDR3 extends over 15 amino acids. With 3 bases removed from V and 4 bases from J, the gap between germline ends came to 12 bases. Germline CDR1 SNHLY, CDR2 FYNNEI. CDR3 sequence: CASSERQTNNEKLFF. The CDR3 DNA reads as TGTGCCAGCAGTGAGCGACAGACCAATAATGAAAAACTGTTTTTT.

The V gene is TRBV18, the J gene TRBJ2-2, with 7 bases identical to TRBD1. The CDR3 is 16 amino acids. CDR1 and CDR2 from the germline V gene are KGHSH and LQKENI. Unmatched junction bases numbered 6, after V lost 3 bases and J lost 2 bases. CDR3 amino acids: CASSPQRTGNTGELFF. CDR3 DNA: TGTGCCAGCTCACCGCAAAGGACAGGAAACACCGGGGAGCTGTTTTTT.

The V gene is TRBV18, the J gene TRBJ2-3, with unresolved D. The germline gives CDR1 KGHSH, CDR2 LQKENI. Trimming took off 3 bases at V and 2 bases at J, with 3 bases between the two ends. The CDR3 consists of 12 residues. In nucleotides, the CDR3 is TGTGCCAGCTCACCCTACACAGATACGCAGTATTTT. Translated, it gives CASSPYTDTQYF.

The CDR3 region has the DNA TGTGCCAGCAGCCCTGGCTCGGGGGAGCAGTTCTTC. Protein: CASSPGSGEQFF. This rearrangement joins TRBV6-2 or TRBV6-3 to TRBJ2-1; D is possibly TRBD2 (5 bases). V lost 6 bases and J lost 10, with 13 bases in between. Germline loops: CDR1 MNHEY, CDR2 SVGEGT. This CDR3 spans 12 amino acids.

CDR3 sequence: CASSQEGGGAGTGELFF. CDR3 in DNA: TGCGCCAGCAGCCAAGAAGGCGGGGGGGCAGGAACCGGGGAGCTGTTTTTT. The chain carries TRBV4-1 and TRBJ2-2; 9 positions match TRBD2. The CDR3 consists of 17 residues. CDR1 is MGHRA and CDR2 is YSYEKL in the germline V gene. Losses at the gene ends were 0 bases for V and 5 bases for J; bases not matched to a gene: 7.

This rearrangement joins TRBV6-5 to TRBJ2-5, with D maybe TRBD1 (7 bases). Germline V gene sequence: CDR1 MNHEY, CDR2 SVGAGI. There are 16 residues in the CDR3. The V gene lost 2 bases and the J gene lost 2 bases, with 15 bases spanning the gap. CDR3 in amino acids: CASSYPRAGGQETQYF. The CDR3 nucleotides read TGTGCCAGCAGTTACCCGAGGGCAGGGGGGCAAGAGACCCAGTACTTC.

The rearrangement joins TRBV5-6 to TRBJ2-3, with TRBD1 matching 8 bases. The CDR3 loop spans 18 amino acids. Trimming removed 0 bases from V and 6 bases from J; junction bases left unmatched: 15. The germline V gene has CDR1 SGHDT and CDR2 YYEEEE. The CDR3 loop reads CASSLADLVGTGRDTQYF. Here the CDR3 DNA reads TGTGCCAGCAGCTTGGCCGATTTAGTAGGGACAGGACGCGATACGCAGTATTTT.

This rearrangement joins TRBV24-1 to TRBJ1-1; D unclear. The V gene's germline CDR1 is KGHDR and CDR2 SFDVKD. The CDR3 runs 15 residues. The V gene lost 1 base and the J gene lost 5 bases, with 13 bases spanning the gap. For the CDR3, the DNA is TGTGCCACCAGTGATTTATCGGCGACCGGGACTGAAGCTTTCTTT. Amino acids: CATSDLSATGTEAFF.